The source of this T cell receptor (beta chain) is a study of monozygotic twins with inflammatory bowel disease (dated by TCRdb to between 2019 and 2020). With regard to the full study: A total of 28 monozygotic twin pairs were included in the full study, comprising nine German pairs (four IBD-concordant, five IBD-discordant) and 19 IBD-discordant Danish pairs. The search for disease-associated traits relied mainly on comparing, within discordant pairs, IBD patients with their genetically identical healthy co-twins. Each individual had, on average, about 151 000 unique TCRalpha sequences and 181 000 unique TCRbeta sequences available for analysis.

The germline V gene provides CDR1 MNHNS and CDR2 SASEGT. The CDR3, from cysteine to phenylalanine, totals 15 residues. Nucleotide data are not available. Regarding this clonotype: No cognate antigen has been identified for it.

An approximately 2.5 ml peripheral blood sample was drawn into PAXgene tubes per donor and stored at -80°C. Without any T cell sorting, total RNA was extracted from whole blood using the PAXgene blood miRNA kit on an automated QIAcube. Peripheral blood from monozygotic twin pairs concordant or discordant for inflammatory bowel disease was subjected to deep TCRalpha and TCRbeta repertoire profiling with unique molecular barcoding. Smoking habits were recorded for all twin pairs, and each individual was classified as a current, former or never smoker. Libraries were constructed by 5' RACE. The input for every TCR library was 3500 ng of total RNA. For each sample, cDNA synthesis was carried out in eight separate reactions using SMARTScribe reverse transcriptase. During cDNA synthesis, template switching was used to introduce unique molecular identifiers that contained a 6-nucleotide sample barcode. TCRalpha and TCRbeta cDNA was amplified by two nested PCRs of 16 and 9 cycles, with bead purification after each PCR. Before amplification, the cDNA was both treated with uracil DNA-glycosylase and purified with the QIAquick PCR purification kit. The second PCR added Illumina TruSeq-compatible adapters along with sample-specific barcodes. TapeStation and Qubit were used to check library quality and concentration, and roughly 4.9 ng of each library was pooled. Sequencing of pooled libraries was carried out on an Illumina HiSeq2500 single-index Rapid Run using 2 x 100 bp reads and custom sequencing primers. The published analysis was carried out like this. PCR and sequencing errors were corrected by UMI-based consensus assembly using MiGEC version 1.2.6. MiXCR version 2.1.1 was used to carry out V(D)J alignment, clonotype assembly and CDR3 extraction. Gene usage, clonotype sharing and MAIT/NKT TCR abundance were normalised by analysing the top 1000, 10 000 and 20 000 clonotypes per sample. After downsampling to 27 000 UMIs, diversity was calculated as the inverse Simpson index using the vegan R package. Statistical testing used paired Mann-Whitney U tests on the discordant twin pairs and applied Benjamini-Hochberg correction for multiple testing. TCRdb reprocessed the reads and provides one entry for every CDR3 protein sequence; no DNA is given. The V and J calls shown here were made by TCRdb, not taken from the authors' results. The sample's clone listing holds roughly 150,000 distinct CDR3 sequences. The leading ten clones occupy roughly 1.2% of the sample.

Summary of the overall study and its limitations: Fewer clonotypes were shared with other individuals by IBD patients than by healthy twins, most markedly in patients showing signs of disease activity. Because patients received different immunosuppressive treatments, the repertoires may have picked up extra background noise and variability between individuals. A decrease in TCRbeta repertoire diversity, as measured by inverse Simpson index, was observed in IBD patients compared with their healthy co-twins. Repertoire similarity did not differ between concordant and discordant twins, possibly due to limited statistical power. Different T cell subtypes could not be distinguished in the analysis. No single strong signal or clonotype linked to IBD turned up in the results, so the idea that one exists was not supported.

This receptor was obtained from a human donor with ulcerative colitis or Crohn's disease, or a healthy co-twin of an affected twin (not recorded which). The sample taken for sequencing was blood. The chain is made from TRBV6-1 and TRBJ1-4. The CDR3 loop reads CASSVGYATNEKLFF.